The 11 T cell receptor beta chains given below trace back to one sample, sequenced in a study of Graves' ophthalmopathy and Graves' hyperthyroidism (dated by TCRdb to the late 2010s). For sequencing, an Illumina HiSeq 2000 was employed. For repertoire sequencing, the TCR beta CDR3 regions were amplified from RNA transcripts. HTBI primers and the Qiagen OneStep RT-PCR kit were used in a first-round RT-PCR, which was followed by a second-round multiplex PCR, size selection and purification. Using fastp trimming at Q25 and MiXCR clonotype assembly, TCRdb reanalyzed the public sequencing data and kept in-frame beta chains. Under each unique CDR3 protein, matching rows form one entry showing the most common genes and DNA. This sample holds roughly 410,000 distinct CDR3 sequences; less than 20% were observed only once. About 7% of the sample is held by the ten biggest clonotypes. The sample taken for sequencing was peripheral blood. These receptors came from a woman in her late teens or twenties with stable Graves' hyperthyroidism. Donor details come from another sample of the same person, matched by shared clones.

This clonotype has ten or more counts. A much larger clone sits a single nucleotide away, making a read error possible. Here the CDR3 DNA reads TGTGCCAGCAGTGAAAGGGCCGGGGGGCGAGGCTACACCTTC. It is translated as CASSERAGGRGYTF. This rearrangement joins TRBV6-1 to TRBJ1-2; possible D gene TRBD1, 6 bases. Germline V CDR1 and CDR2: MNHNS, SASEGT. The CDR3 spans 14 residues. V lost 2 bases and J lost 8, with 15 bases in between.

The table lists this clonotype with many counts. The chain uses TRBV19 and TRBJ1-1; no clear D gene. Germline V lookup: CDR1 LNHDA, CDR2 SQIVND (reference sequence). The CDR3 is 16 residues long. The germline V and J ends were trimmed by 7 bases and 1 base, with 19 bases remaining between them. The CDR3, as DNA: TGTGCCAGTACCCTCCTAGCTGGCCGGGGGAACACTGAAGCTTTCTTT. Translation: CASTLLAGRGNTEAFF.

In its sample, this clonotype was seen many times. The chain joins TRBV25-1 to TRBJ1-1, with unresolved D. Germline V gene lookup returns CDR1 MGHDK and CDR2 SYGVNS. The germline V and J ends were trimmed by 6 bases and 3 bases, with 23 bases remaining between them. The CDR3 is 17 amino acids. The CDR3 is CASRYSSQFRSDTEAFF. CDR3 coding DNA: TGTGCCAGCAGATACTCGTCCCAATTTCGGTCGGACACTGAAGCTTTCTTT.

In this sample, this clonotype turned up many times. The chain's CDR3 is CASSPGRSSGNTIYF. CDR3 DNA: TGTGCCAGTAGCCCCGGACGGAGCTCTGGAAACACCATATATTTT. This chain uses TRBV19 with TRBJ1-3; D uncertain. Deletions cut 6 bases from V and 0 bases from J, with 12 bases between. This CDR3 region has 15 residues. Germline CDR1 is LNHDA and CDR2 is SQIVND (reference sequence). Looking up the rest from reference TRBV19 and TRBJ1-3 gives the full variable domain: DGGITQSPKYLFRKEGQNVTLSCEQNLNHDAMYWYRQDPGQGLRLIYYSQIVNDFQKGDIAEGYSVSREKKESFPLTVTSAQKNPTAFYLCASSPGRSSGNTIYFGEGSWLTVV.

This clonotype was found many times. The germline gene is not matched at one end of the junction; a read error may be the cause. The CDR3 sequence: CASIYGRTAADSNQPQHF. In nucleotides, the CDR3 is TGTGCCAGCATTTACGGAAGGACAGCCGCCGATAGCAATCAGCCCCAGCATTTT. This sequence joins TRBV6-2 or TRBV6-3 and TRBJ1-5, with D possibly matching TRBD1 (6 bases). This CDR3 is built from 18 residues. The germline V gene has CDR1 MNHEY and CDR2 SVGEGT.

V and J are TRBV9 and TRBJ1-5, with TRBD1 as a possible D gene (6 bases). The CDR3 contains 15 residues. CDR1 is SGDLS, CDR2 YYNGEE, per germline. V gave up 5 bases and J gave up 2 bases, with 14 bases separating them. CDR3 nucleotide sequence: TGTGCCAGCAGTCTCACAGGGATCGGCAATCAGCCCCAGCATTTT. It is translated as CASSLTGIGNQPQHF. The variable domain in full, completed from reference TRBV9 and TRBJ1-5, reads DSGVTQTPKHLITATGQRVTLRCSPRSGDLSVYWYQQSLDQGLQFLIQYYNGEERAKGNILERFSAQQFPDLHSELNLSSLELGDSALYFCASSLTGIGNQPQHFGDGTRLSIL.

The J gene is TRBJ2-7, the V gene TRBV12-3 or TRBV12-4; tentatively, D is TRBD1 (5 bases). CDR3 size: 12 residues. V dropped 5 bases and J dropped 6 bases, with 11 bases sitting between them. CDR3 DNA: TGTGCCAGCAGTCATGGACATCTCGAGCAGTACTTC. Residues: CASSHGHLEQYF.

The sample holds many counts of this clonotype. V and J are TRBV2 and TRBJ1-2, with TRBD1 identical over 8 bases. Germline assignment: CDR1 SNHLY and CDR2 FYNNEI. V was pared by 6 bases and J by 7 bases, with 16 bases of the junction left unmatched. The CDR3 loop spans 16 amino acids. CDR3 protein: CASSTIYSTGGGGYTF. The CDR3 coding sequence is TGTGCCAGCAGCACCATCTACAGCACAGGGGGAGGTGGCTACACCTTC.

This clonotype was recorded many times. This rearrangement joins TRBV27 to TRBJ1-1; TRBD1 is a possible D gene (6 bases). The CDR3 spans 14 residues. The germline V gene encodes CDR1 MNHEY and CDR2 SMNVEV (reference sequence). V was pared by 5 bases and J by 2 bases, with 12 bases between. The CDR3 bases are TGTGCCAGCAGTCATGGACAGCCTAACACTGAAGCTTTCTTT. It translates to CASSHGQPNTEAFF.

This clonotype was seen repeatedly, ten times or more. The V and J genes are TRBV7-6 and TRBJ2-7, with D tentatively TRBD2 (6 bases). Trimming left V 0 bases short and J 2 bases short, with 20 bases between. CDR3 length: 18 residues. Germline CDR1 is SGHVS and CDR2 is FNYEAQ. In DNA form, the CDR3 reads TGTGCCAGCAGCTTAGCTTCCAGGAGGGGTATCCAGACCTACGAGCAGTACTTC. Translation: CASSLASRRGIQTYEQYF.

The chain uses TRBV6-5 and TRBJ2-7; 12 nucleotides agree with TRBD1. Germline assignment: CDR1 MNHEY and CDR2 SVGAGI. Germline trimming cut 4 bases from V and 5 bases from J; bases unmatched to any gene: 3. CDR3 length equals 14 residues. DNA of the CDR3: TGTGCCAGCAGTTTGGGGACAGGGGGCCACGAGCAGTACTTC. It encodes CASSLGTGGHEQYF.